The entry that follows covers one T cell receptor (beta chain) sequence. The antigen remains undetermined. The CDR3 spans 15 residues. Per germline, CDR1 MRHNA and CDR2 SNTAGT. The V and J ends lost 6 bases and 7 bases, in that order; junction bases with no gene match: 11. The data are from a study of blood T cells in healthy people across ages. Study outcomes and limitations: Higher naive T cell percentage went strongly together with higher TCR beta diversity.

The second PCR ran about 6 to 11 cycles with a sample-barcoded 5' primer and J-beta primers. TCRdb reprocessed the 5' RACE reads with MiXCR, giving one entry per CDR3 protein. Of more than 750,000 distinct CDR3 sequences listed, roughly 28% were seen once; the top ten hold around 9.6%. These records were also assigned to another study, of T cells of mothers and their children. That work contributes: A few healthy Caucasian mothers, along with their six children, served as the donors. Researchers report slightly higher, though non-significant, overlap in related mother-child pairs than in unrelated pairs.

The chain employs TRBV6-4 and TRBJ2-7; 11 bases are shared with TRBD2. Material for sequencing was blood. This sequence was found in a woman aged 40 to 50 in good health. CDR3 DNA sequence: TGTGCCAGCAGCCCCGGGACTAGCGGACCCGATGAGCAGTACTTC. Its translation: CASSPGTSGPDEQYF.